This T cell receptor (beta chain) was identified during a study of human T cells and chemical hapten exposure. This CDR3 region has 17 residues. MiXCR, applied by TCRdb to the RACE reads, yields one record per CDR3 protein. The data contain 380,000 or so distinct CDR3 sequences, approximately 5.8% of them singletons. Described time point: pre-sensitization, week 0. Regarding treatment: therapeutic diphenylcyclopropenone sensitization with weekly scalp DPC. The sequence was obtained from a woman aged 18-29 years with alopecia areata. Some clones in this sample may be carry-over from other donors' samples. The starting material was whole blood, obtained in connection with sensitization to the hapten diphenylcyclopropenone (DPC). The J gene is TRBJ2-1, the V gene TRBV21-1; the D call TRBD1 from the table was never checked on the DNA. TRBV21-1 is an annotated pseudogene. The CDR3 bases are TGTGCCAGCAGCACGCCTAAGACAGGGAGTTCCAACAATGAGCAGTTCTTC. This encodes CASSTPKTGSSNNEQFF.